This T cell receptor beta chain was documented in a study of radiation and T cells in renal cell carcinoma. On this clone: Its antigen is not known.

General study results and limits: In blood, top tumor clones expanded by 2 weeks, shrinking by 4.

Here immunoSEQ multiplex PCR was the method, and the copy in TCRdb shows in-frame clones only, minus some. The sample holds some 100,000 clones, approximately 82% seen once. Time point: blood 4 weeks post-SBRT, at nephrectomy. Treatment indicated: 15 Gy SBRT to primary tumor, nephrectomy 4 weeks later. Nephrectomy followed 15 Gy stereotactic body radiation by 4 weeks. Serial blood draws occurred at baseline and 2 and 4 weeks post-SBRT. Clear cell pathology was present in this patient's renal cell carcinoma. There are 15 residues in the CDR3. Germline assignment: CDR1 GTSNPN and CDR2 SVGIG (reference sequence). V was pared by 3 bases and J by 2 bases, with 15 bases between.

The TCR sequence derives from a man between 60 and 70 years old with renal cell carcinoma. The rearrangement links TRBV30 to TRBJ2-3; D may be TRBD2 (5 bases). The material was blood, obtained from a patient whose treatment included radiotherapy and nephrectomy. The CDR3 here is CAWSLGRENTDTQYF. CDR3 nucleotides: TGTGCCTGGAGCCTCGGTCGGGAAAACACAGATACGCAGTATTTT. Full variable domain (remainder filled in from reference TRBV30 and TRBJ2-3): SQTIHQWPATLVQPVGSPLSLECTVEGTSNPNLYWYRQAAGRGLQLLFYSVGIGQISSEVPQNLSASRPQDRQFILSSKKLLLSDSGFYLCAWSLGRENTDTQYFGPGTRLTVL.